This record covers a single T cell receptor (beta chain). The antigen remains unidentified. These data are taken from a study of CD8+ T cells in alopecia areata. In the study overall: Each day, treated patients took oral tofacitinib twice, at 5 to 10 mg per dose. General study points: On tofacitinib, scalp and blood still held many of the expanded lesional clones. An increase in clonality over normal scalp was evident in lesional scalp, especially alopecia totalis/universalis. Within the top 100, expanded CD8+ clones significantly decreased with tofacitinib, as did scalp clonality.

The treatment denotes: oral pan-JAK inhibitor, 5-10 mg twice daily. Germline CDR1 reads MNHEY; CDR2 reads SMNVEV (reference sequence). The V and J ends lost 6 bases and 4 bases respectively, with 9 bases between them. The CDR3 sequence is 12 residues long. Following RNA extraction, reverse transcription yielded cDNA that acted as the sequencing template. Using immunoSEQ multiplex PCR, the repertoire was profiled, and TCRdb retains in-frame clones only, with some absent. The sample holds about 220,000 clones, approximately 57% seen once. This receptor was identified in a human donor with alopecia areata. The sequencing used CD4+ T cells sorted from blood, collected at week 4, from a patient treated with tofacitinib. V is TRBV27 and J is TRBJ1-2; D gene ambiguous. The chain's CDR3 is CASRDVFYGYTF. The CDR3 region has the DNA TGTGCCAGCAGGGACGTTTTCTATGGCTACACCTTC.